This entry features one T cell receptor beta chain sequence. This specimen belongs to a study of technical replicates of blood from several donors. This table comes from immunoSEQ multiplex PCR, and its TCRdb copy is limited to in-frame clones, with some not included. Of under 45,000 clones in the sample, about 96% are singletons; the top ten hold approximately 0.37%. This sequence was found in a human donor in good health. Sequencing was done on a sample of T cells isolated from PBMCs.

The CDR3 bases are TGTGCCATCAGCGAAGGACTAGCGGGAGGGCCCGAAAACAATGAGCAGTTCTTC. Its protein is CAISEGLAGGPENNEQFF. The chain joins TRBV10-3 to TRBJ2-1, with 15 bases that match TRBD2. The CDR3 is 18 residues long. Germline CDR1 ENHRY, CDR2 SYGVKD. V lost 6 bases to trimming and J lost 5 bases; unmatched junction nucleotides: 11.